This TCR beta chain stems from a study of beta chain features in type 1 diabetes. This CDR3 comprises 16 residues. Germline-derived CDR1 and CDR2 are SGDLS and YYNGEE. V was trimmed by 1 base and J by 8 bases, leaving 20 bases between them. The study reverse transcribed the entire isolated RNA, so it sequenced expressed TCRB transcripts. The study sequenced naive, central memory and regulatory T cell samples to an average of about 4 million reads. Method: immunoSEQ multiplex PCR; TCRdb's copy keeps in-frame clones and lacks some. The data hold around 40,000 clones, with around 50% observed a single time. The count of this clone is one.

The chain links TRBV9 to TRBJ2-3; D possibly corresponds to TRBD2 (6 bases). The source is a young woman in good health. Material for sequencing was Tregs from blood. CDR3 bases: TGTGCCAGCAGCGTACGGGAGAGCCTAGGGGTGGTTACGCAGTATTTT. It codes for CASSVRESLGVVTQYF.